This T cell receptor (beta chain) was recorded in a study of T-cell reconstitution after alpha-beta-depleted transplantation in children. The study, taken as a whole, reports: Approximately two months post-transplant, alpha-beta T cells reportedly originated from several hundred expanded graft clones.

Ten or more counts support this clonotype. Its antigen is unknown. V lost 5 bases and J 4 bases, leaving 9 bases between the germline ends. CDR1 is MDHEN and CDR2 is SYDVKM in the germline V gene. The CDR3 has 12 residues. Unique molecular identifiers were incorporated into the prepared TCRbeta library. One entry per CDR3 protein, called by TCRdb with MiXCR from the PCR reads. Here the sample spans 140,000 to 150,000 distinct CDR3 sequences, around 9% being singletons. Here the sequenced sample was PBMCs, mostly from graft donor cells, taken 180 days after TCRalphabeta/CD19-depleted stem cell transplant. The clonotype comes from a female patient aged 2 to 10 who had a stem cell transplant for congenital amegakaryocytic thrombocytopenia, so the T cells may come from the graft donor. This chain joins TRBV28 and TRBJ2-7; D not certain. CDR3 protein: CASSRRQYEQYF. Here the CDR3 DNA reads TGTGCCAGCAGTCGTCGACAATACGAGCAGTACTTC. The variable domain in full, with the rest retrieved from reference TRBV28 and TRBJ2-7, is DVKVTQSSRYLVKRTGEKVFLECVQDMDHENMFWYRQDPGLGLRLIYFSYDVKMKEKGDIPEGYSVSREKKERFSLILESASTNQTSMYLCASSRRQYEQYFGPGTRLTVT.